The rows below give T cell receptor beta chains drawn from one sample of a study of blood T cell repertoires in COVID-19. Measured with immunoSEQ multiplex PCR; TCRdb has only the in-frame clones, and not every one. The sample consists of 200,000 to 300,000 clones, over 70% of them appearing once. The sample taken for sequencing was peripheral blood. Source of these receptors: a woman older than 75 with acute or convalescent COVID-19. The CDR3 runs from the conserved cysteine through the conserved F or W. Fields, in order: J gene, V gene, clone size, D gene, CDR3 DNA, CDR3 protein. The D gene is left open where the match is weak. Clone size is stated in some rows and not others, as once, few, many or a class when expanded.

j_gene: TRBJ2-7; v_gene: TRBV6-5; abundance: NA; d_gene: NA; CDR3nt: TGTGCCAGCAGTTACAATCTCTACGAGCAGTACTTC; CDR3aa: CASSYNLYEQYF
j_gene: TRBJ1-2; v_gene: TRBV6-5; abundance: few; d_gene: NA; CDR3nt: TGTGCCAGCAGCGGGGATTCTTATGGCTACACCTTC; CDR3aa: CASSGDSYGYTF
j_gene: TRBJ2-6; v_gene: TRBV12-3/TRBV12-4; abundance: once; d_gene: NA; CDR3nt: TGTGCCAGCAGTTTTAATGGGGCCAACGTCCTGACTTTC; CDR3aa: CASSFNGANVLTF
j_gene: TRBJ1-1; v_gene: TRBV7-9; abundance: NA; d_gene: NA; CDR3nt: TGTGCCAGCAGCTTACTGGGGGCGTACACTGAAGCTTTCTTT; CDR3aa: CASSLLGAYTEAFF
j_gene: TRBJ2-1; v_gene: TRBV5-1; abundance: NA; d_gene: NA; CDR3nt: TGCGCCAGCAGCTTGTCGTCGACTCGGGTTTCCTACAATGAGCAGTTCTTC; CDR3aa: CASSLSSTRVSYNEQFF
j_gene: TRBJ2-5; v_gene: TRBV19; abundance: NA; d_gene: TRBD2; CDR3nt: TGTGCCAGTAGTATACTAGCGGACCAAGAGACCCAGTACTTC; CDR3aa: CASSILADQETQYF
j_gene: TRBJ1-1; v_gene: TRBV12-3/TRBV12-4; abundance: NA; d_gene: NA; CDR3nt: TGTGCCAGGAGAGACCTGAGGGCCACTGAAGCTTTCTTT; CDR3aa: CARRDLRATEAFF
j_gene: TRBJ2-3; v_gene: TRBV10-1; abundance: NA; d_gene: TRBD1; CDR3nt: TGCGCCAGCAGTGCACAGGGGAGCGCAGATACGCAGTATTTT; CDR3aa: CASSAQGSADTQYF
j_gene: TRBJ1-2; v_gene: TRBV9; abundance: NA; d_gene: NA; CDR3nt: TGTGCCAGCAGCGGATCCGTAACTACTAACTATGGCTACACCTTC; CDR3aa: CASSGSVTTNYGYTF
j_gene: TRBJ2-2; v_gene: TRBV11-3; abundance: NA; d_gene: NA; CDR3nt: TGTGCCAGCAGCAGGATGGGCGTGGACACCGGGGAGCTGTTTTTT; CDR3aa: CASSRMGVDTGELFF
j_gene: TRBJ2-5; v_gene: TRBV7-9; abundance: NA; d_gene: NA; CDR3nt: TGTGCCAGCAGCTTCAGGGCAGGGTACCAAGAGACCCAGTACTTC; CDR3aa: CASSFRAGYQETQYF
j_gene: TRBJ2-5; v_gene: TRBV5-4; abundance: NA; d_gene: NA; CDR3nt: TGTGCCAGCAGCTTGGGGTTTAGCGGCCAAGAGACCCAGTACTTC; CDR3aa: CASSLGFSGQETQYF
j_gene: TRBJ2-7; v_gene: TRBV7-7; abundance: NA; d_gene: NA; CDR3nt: TGTGCCAGCAGCCGGGGACTTTCCTACGAGCAGTACTTC; CDR3aa: CASSRGLSYEQYF
j_gene: TRBJ2-6; v_gene: TRBV5-6; abundance: once; d_gene: NA; CDR3nt: TGTGCCAGCACCATCTCTGGGGCCAACGTCCTGACTTTC; CDR3aa: CASTISGANVLTF
j_gene: TRBJ1-1; v_gene: TRBV28; abundance: NA; d_gene: NA; CDR3nt: TGTGCCAGCAGCCGAAACAGGGCCCTGAACACTGAAGCTTTCTTT; CDR3aa: CASSRNRALNTEAFF
j_gene: TRBJ2-7; v_gene: TRBV5-6; abundance: NA; d_gene: TRBD1; CDR3nt: TGTGCCAGCAGTTCCGGGACAGGGGTAGGCGAGCAGTACTTC; CDR3aa: CASSSGTGVGEQYF
j_gene: TRBJ2-1; v_gene: TRBV6-5; abundance: NA; d_gene: NA; CDR3nt: TGTGCCAGCAGTTATTTGGCAGGGATTGAGCAGTTCTTC; CDR3aa: CASSYLAGIEQFF
j_gene: TRBJ2-5; v_gene: TRBV5-4; abundance: NA; d_gene: TRBD2; CDR3nt: TGTGCCAGCAGCCTCACTAGCGGGAGTCAAGAGACCCAGTACTTC; CDR3aa: CASSLTSGSQETQYF
j_gene: TRBJ1-2; v_gene: TRBV4-1; abundance: NA; d_gene: TRBD1; CDR3nt: TGCGCCAGCAGCCAAGGGCCGGGACAGGCTTACTATGGCTACACCTTC; CDR3aa: CASSQGPGQAYYGYTF
j_gene: TRBJ2-2; v_gene: TRBV3-1/TRBV3-2; abundance: NA; d_gene: NA; CDR3nt: TGTGCCAGCACCCACGGGGACTCCCACACCGGGGAGCTGTTTTTT; CDR3aa: CASTHGDSHTGELFF
j_gene: TRBJ2-2; v_gene: TRBV11-3; abundance: NA; d_gene: NA; CDR3nt: TGTGCCAGCAGCTTAGGAAGGGGCCTCAACACCGGGGAGCTGTTTTTT; CDR3aa: CASSLGRGLNTGELFF
j_gene: TRBJ1-2; v_gene: TRBV19; abundance: NA; d_gene: TRBD1; CDR3nt: TGTGCCAGTAGTACACCGGGACAGGGGTATGGCTACACCTTC; CDR3aa: CASSTPGQGYGYTF
j_gene: TRBJ2-5; v_gene: TRBV24-1; abundance: NA; d_gene: TRBD1; CDR3nt: TGTGCCACCAGTGATCTTTCACAGGGGGCGCGGGAGACCCAGTACTTC; CDR3aa: CATSDLSQGARETQYF
j_gene: TRBJ2-2; v_gene: TRBV5-4; abundance: once; d_gene: TRBD2; CDR3nt: TGTGCCAGCAGCTGGGAAGGAGCGGGGGGTTTTACCGGGGAGCTGTTTTTT; CDR3aa: CASSWEGAGGFTGELFF
j_gene: TRBJ1-1; v_gene: TRBV6-2/TRBV6-3; abundance: NA; d_gene: NA; CDR3nt: TGTGCCAGCAGTTACGGCAGGTCTGAAGCTTTCTTT; CDR3aa: CASSYGRSEAFF
j_gene: TRBJ1-1; v_gene: TRBV5-1; abundance: NA; d_gene: TRBD1; CDR3nt: TGCGCCAGCAGCTTGGTGGGACAGGGCAACACTGAAGCTTTCTTT; CDR3aa: CASSLVGQGNTEAFF
j_gene: TRBJ2-3; v_gene: TRBV5-6; abundance: NA; d_gene: NA; CDR3nt: TGTGCCAGCAGCTTGGGGACAAACAGGTTAGGAGATACGCAGTATTTT; CDR3aa: CASSLGTNRLGDTQYF
j_gene: TRBJ1-5; v_gene: TRBV5-3; abundance: once; d_gene: TRBD1; CDR3nt: TGTGCCAGAAGCTCGACCCGGGACAGGGGGCGTCCCAAAGGCACTCAGCCCCAGCATTTT; CDR3aa: CARSSTRDRGRPKGTQPQHF
j_gene: TRBJ1-4; v_gene: TRBV7-2; abundance: NA; d_gene: NA; CDR3nt: TGTGCCAGCACCTTAGGGCTGTCTAATGAAAAACTGTTTTTT; CDR3aa: CASTLGLSNEKLFF
j_gene: TRBJ2-4; v_gene: TRBV11-2; abundance: NA; d_gene: NA; CDR3nt: TGTGCCAGCAGCTTAGTCGGTGGAGACATTCAGTACTTC; CDR3aa: CASSLVGGDIQYF
j_gene: TRBJ2-7; v_gene: TRBV7-9; abundance: NA; d_gene: TRBD1; CDR3nt: TGTGCCAGCAGCTCCTCACCCGGGACAGGAAACTACGAGCAGTACTTC; CDR3aa: CASSSSPGTGNYEQYF
j_gene: TRBJ1-4; v_gene: TRBV15; abundance: NA; d_gene: NA; CDR3nt: TGTGCCACCAGCAGAGATGGGGGCAGGGTTCGGGAAAAACTGTTTTTT; CDR3aa: CATSRDGGRVREKLFF
j_gene: TRBJ2-1; v_gene: TRBV25-1; abundance: NA; d_gene: TRBD2; CDR3nt: TGTGCCAGTGTCCTAGCGGGAAGCAATGAGCAGTTCTTC; CDR3aa: CASVLAGSNEQFF
j_gene: TRBJ1-4; v_gene: TRBV30; abundance: NA; d_gene: TRBD1; CDR3nt: TGTGCCTGGGCGAGGGACAGGGGGCCTGAAAAACTGTTTTTT; CDR3aa: CAWARDRGPEKLFF
j_gene: TRBJ2-2; v_gene: TRBV29-1; abundance: NA; d_gene: NA; CDR3nt: TGCAGCGTTGGTCCCAGGAACACCGGGGAGCTGTTTTTT; CDR3aa: CSVGPRNTGELFF
j_gene: TRBJ2-5; v_gene: TRBV7-2; abundance: NA; d_gene: TRBD2; CDR3nt: TGTGCCAGCAGCTTATCCAGCGGGGAAATCCAAGAGACCCAGTACTTC; CDR3aa: CASSLSSGEIQETQYF
j_gene: TRBJ1-5; v_gene: TRBV18; abundance: NA; d_gene: TRBD1; CDR3nt: TGTGCCAGCTCACTGGGGACAGCAAGGAGCAATCAGCCCCAGCATTTT; CDR3aa: CASSLGTARSNQPQHF